This T cell receptor (beta chain) was captured in a study of T cells in Graves' hyperthyroidism and ophthalmopathy. Regarding the study as a whole: A 13 V-J model separated ophthalmopathy from stable hyperthyroidism.

Trimming shortened V by 2 bases and J by 2 bases, and 7 bases separated the two germline ends. Germline CDR1 reads MDHEN; CDR2 reads SYDVKM. The CDR3 has 14 amino acids. The TCR beta CDR3 regions underwent amplification using RNA transcripts as the source. Carried out on the TCR CDR3, a first-round RT-PCR used the HTBI primer set. TCRdb analysed the multiplex PCR reads with MiXCR anew, one entry per CDR3 protein. The sample gives 470,000 or so distinct CDR3 sequences, less than 25% of which show up once; 26% is in the top ten. It was uncontrolled infection, other autoimmune disease, pregnancy or lactation that excluded patients. Note on this clonotype: What it binds is not known.

The chain is built from TRBV28 and TRBJ1-5; D is unclear. This receptor was taken from a man aged 18-30 years with Graves' hyperthyroidism. The source material was blood. The CDR3 nucleotides read TGTGCCAGCAGTTTAAACATCCGCAATCAGCCCCAGCATTTT. This sequence encodes CASSLNIRNQPQHF.